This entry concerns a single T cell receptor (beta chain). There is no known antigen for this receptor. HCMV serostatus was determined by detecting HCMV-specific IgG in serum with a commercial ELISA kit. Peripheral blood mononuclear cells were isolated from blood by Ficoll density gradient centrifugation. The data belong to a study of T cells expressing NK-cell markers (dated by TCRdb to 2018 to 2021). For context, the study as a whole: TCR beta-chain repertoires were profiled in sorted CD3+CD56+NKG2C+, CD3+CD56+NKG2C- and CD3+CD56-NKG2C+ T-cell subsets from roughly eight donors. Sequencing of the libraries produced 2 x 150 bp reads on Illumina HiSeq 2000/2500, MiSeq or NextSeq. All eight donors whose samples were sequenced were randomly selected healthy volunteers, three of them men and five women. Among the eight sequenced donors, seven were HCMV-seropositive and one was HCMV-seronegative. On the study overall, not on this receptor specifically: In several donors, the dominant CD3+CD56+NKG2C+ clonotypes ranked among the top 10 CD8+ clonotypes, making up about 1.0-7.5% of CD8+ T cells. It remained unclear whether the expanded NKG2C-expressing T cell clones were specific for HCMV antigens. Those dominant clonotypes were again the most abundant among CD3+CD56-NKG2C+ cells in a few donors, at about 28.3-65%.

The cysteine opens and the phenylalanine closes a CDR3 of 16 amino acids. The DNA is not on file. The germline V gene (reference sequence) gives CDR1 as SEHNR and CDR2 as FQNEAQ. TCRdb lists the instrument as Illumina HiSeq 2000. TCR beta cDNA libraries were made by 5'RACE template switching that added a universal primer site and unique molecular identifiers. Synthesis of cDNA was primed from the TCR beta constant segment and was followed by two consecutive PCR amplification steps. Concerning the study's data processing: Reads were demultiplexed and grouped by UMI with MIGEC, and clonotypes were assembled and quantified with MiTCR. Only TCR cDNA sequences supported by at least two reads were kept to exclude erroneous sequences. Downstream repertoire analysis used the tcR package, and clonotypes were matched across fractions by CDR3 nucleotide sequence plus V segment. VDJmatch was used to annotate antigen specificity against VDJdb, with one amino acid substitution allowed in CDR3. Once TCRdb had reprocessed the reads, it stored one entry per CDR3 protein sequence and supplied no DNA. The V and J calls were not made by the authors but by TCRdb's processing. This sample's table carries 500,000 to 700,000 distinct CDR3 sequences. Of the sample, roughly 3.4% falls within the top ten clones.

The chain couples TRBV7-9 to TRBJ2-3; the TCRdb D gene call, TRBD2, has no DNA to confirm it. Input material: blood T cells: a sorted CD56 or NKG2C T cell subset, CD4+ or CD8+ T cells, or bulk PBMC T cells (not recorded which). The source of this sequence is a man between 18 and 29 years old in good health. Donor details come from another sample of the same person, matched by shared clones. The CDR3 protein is CASSLMGLAGVDTQYF.